The TCR beta chain described here comes from a study of T cell responses to AZD1222 COVID-19 vaccine. The germline V gene encodes CDR1 SGHTS and CDR2 YDEGEE. The germline V and J ends were trimmed by 1 base and 3 bases, with 13 bases remaining between them. This CDR3 is built from 15 residues. Clones were sequenced by immunoSEQ multiplex PCR, and TCRdb holds only the in-frame ones, with some missing. The repertoire holds roughly 200,000 clones, with approximately 92% as singletons. The V call is TRBV5-8, the J call TRBJ2-5; D may be TRBD1 (6 bases). The sample here was peripheral blood, taken 28 days after the second dose of the MenACWY control vaccine. The TCR was taken from an adult who received the MenACWY meningococcal vaccine as a control. CDR3 sequence (DNA): TGTGCCAGCAGCTTGATTGCAGGGGCTGAAGAGACCCAGTACTTC. Translated, it gives CASSLIAGAEETQYF.